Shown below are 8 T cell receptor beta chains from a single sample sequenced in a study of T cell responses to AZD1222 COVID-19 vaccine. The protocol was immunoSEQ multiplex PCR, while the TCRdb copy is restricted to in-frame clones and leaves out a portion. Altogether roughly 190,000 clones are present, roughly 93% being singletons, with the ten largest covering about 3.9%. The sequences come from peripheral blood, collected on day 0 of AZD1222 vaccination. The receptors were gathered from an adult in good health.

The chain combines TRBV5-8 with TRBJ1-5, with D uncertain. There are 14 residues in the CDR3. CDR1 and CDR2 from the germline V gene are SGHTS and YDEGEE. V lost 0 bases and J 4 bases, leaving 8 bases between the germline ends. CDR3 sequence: CASSLELPNQPQHF. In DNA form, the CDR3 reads TGTGCCAGCAGCTTGGAACTCCCGAATCAGCCCCAGCATTTT.

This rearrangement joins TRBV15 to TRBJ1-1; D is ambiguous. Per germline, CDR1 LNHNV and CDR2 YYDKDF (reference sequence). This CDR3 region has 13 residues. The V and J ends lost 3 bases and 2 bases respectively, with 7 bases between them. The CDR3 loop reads CATSRADNTEAFF. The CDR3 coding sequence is TGTGCCACCAGCAGGGCTGACAACACTGAAGCTTTCTTT.

CDR3 residues: CASSIDGLAGVYNEQFF. The DNA for the CDR3 is TGTGCCAGTAGTATAGACGGACTAGCGGGAGTCTACAATGAGCAGTTCTTC. J is TRBJ2-1 and V is TRBV19, with TRBD2 identical over 13 bases. CDR1 and CDR2 from the germline V gene are LNHDA and SQIVND (reference sequence). With 0 bases clipped from V and 3 bases from J, the junction kept 2 bases outside the gene matches. The CDR3 covers 17 residues.

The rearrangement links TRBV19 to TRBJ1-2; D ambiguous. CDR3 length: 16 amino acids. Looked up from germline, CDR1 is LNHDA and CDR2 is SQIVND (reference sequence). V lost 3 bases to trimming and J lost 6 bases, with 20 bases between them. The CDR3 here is CASSIGPRLLGDGYTF. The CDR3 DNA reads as TGTGCCAGTAGTATCGGACCGCGCCTTCTGGGCGATGGCTACACCTTC.

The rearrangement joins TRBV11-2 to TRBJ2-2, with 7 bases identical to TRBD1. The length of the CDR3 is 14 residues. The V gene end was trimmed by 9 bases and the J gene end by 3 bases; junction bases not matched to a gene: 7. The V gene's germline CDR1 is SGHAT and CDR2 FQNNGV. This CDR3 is CASRGQGDTGELFF. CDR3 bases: TGTGCCAGTAGAGGGCAGGGGGACACCGGGGAGCTGTTTTTT. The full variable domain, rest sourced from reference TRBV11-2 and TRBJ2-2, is EAGVAQSPRYKIIEKRQSVAFWCNPISGHATLYWYQQILGQGPKLLIQFQNNGVVDDSQLPKDRFSAERLKGVDSTLKIQPAKLEDSAVYLCASRGQGDTGELFFGEGSRLTVL.

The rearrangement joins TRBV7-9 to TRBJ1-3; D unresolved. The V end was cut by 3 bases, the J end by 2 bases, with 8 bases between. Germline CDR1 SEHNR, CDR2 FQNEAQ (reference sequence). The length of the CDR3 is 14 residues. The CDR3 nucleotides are TGTGCCAGCAGCTTGCGCGGAGCTGGAAACACCATATATTTT. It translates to CASSLRGAGNTIYF. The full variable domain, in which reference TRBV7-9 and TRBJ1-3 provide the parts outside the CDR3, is DTGVSQNPRHKITKRGQNVTFRCDPISEHNRLYWYRQTLGQGPEFLTYFQNEAQLEKSRLLSDRFSAERPKGSFSTLEIQRTEQGDSAMYLCASSLRGAGNTIYFGEGSWLTVV.

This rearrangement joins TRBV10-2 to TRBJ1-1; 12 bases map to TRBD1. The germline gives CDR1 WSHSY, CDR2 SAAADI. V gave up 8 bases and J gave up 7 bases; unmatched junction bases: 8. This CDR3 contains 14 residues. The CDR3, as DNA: TGCGCCAGCTCGCAGGGACAGGGGGCAGGTGAAGCTTTCTTT. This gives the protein CASSQGQGAGEAFF.

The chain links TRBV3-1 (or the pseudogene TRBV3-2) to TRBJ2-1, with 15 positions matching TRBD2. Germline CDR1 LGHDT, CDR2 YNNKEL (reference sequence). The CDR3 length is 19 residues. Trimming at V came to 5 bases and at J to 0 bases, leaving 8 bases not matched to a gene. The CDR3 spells CASSSLGTSGRSSYNEQFF. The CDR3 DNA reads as TGTGCCAGCAGCTCTCTCGGGACTAGCGGGAGGAGCTCCTACAATGAGCAGTTCTTC.